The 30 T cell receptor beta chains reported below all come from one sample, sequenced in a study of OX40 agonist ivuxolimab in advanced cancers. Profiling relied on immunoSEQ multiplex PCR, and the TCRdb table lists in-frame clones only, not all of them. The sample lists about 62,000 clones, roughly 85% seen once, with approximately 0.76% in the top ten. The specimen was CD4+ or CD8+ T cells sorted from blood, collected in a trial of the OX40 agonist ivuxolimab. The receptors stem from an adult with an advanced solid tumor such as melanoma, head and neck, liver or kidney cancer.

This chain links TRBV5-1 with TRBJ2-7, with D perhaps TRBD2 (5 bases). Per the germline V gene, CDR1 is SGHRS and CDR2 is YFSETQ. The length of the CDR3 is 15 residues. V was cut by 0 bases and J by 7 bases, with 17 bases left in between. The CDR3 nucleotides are TGCGCCAGCAGCTTGGAACCAGGACGATCGGGAGAGCAGTACTTC. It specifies CASSLEPGRSGEQYF.

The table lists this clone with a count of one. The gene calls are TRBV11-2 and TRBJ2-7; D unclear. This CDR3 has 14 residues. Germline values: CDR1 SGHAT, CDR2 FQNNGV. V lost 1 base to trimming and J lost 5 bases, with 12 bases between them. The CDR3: CASSLGRLGNEQYF. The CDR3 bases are TGTGCCAGCAGCTTAGGACGGTTAGGGAACGAGCAGTACTTC.

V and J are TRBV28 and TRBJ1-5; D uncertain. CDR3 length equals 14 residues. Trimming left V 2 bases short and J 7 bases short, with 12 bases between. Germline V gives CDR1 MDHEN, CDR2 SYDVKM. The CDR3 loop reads CASSLGQVGQPQHF. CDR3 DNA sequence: TGTGCCAGCAGTTTAGGGCAGGTGGGACAGCCCCAGCATTTT.

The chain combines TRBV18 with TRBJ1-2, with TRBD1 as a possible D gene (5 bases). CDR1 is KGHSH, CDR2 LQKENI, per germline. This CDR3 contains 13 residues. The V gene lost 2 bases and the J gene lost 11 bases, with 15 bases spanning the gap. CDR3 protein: CASSPNLQVIYTF. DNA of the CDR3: TGTGCCAGCTCACCAAACTTACAGGTTATTTACACCTTC. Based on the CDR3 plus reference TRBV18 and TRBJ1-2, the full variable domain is NAGVMQNPRHLVRRRGQEARLRCSPMKGHSHVYWYRQLPEEGLKFMVYLQKENIIDESGMPKERFSAEFPKEGPSILRIQQVVRGDSAAYFCASSPNLQVIYTFGSGTRLTVV.

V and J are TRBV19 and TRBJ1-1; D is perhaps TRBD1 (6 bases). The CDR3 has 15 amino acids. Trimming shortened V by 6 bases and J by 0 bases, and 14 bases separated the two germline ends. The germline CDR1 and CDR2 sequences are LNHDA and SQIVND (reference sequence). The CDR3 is CASRGGSGVNTEAFF. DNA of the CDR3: TGTGCCAGTAGAGGGGGTTCGGGGGTGAACACTGAAGCTTTCTTT.

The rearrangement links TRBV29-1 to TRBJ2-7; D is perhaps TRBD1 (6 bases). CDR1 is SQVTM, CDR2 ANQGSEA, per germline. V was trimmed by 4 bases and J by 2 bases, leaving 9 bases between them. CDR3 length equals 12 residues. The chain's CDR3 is CSVGGTPYEQYF. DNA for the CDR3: TGCAGCGTTGGAGGGACACCCTACGAGCAGTACTTC.

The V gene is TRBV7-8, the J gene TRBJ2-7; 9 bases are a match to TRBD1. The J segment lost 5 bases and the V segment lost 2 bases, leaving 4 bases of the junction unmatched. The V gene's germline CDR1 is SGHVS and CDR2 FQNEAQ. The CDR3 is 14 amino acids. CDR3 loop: CASSLRDRAHEQYF. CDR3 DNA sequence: TGTGCCAGCAGCTTACGGGACAGGGCCCACGAGCAGTACTTC.

The CDR3 region is CASSQDRGLNSYNEQFF. CDR3 DNA: TGCGCCAGCAGCCAAGACCGGGGGTTAAACTCCTACAATGAGCAGTTCTTC. The chain carries TRBV4-1 and TRBJ2-1; possibly TRBD2 for D (6 bases). V lost 0 bases to trimming and J lost 0 bases, with 12 bases between them. The CDR3 runs to 17 residues. Germline V gene lookup returns CDR1 MGHRA and CDR2 YSYEKL.

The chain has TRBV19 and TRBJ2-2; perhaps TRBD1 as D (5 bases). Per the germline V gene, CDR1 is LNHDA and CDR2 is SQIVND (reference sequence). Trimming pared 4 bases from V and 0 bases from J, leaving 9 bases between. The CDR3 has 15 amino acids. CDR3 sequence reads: CASSRGSSNTGELFF. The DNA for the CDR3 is TGTGCCAGTAGTAGGGGCAGTTCGAACACCGGGGAGCTGTTTTTT.

Here the CDR3 reads CASSVIAGDNEQFF. CDR3 sequence (DNA): TGCGCCAGCAGCGTAATAGCGGGGGACAATGAGCAGTTCTTC. This chain joins TRBV5-1 and TRBJ2-1; 9 positions match TRBD2. V shed 4 bases and J 5 bases; nucleotides not matched to a gene: 4. Looked up from germline, CDR1 is SGHRS and CDR2 is YFSETQ. The CDR3 has 14 residues.

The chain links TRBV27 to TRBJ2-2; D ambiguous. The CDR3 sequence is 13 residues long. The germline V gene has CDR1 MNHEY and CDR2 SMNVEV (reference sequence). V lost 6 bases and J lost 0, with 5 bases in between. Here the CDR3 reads CASRLTNTGELFF. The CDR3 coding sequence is TGTGCCAGCAGACTAACGAACACCGGGGAGCTGTTTTTT.

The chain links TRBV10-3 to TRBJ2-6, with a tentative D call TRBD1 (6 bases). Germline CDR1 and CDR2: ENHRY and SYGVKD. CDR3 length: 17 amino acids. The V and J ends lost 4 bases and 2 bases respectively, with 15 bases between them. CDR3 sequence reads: CAISGEQGLTGANVLTF. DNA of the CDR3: TGTGCCATCAGTGGGGAACAGGGATTAACTGGGGCCAACGTCCTGACTTTC.

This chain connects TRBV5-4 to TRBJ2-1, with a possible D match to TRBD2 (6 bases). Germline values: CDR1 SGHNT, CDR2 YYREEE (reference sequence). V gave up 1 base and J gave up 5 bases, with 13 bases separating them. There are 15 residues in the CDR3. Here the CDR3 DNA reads TGTGCCAGCAGCTTGCTCCTAGCGTCTCACAATGAGCAGTTCTTC. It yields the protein CASSLLLASHNEQFF.

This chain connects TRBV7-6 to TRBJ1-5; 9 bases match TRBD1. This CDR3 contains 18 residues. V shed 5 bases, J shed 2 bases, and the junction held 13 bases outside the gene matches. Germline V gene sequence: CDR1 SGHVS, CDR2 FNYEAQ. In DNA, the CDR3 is TGTGCCAGCAGCCCCCACCCGCCTACAGGGGGCGGCAATCAGCCCCAGCATTTT. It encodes CASSPHPPTGGGNQPQHF.

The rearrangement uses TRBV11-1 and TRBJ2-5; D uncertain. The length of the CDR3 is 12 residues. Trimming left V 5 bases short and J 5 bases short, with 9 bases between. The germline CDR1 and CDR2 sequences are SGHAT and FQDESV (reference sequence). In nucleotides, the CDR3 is TGTGCCAGCAGCCCCACCGAGGAGACCCAGTACTTC. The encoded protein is CASSPTEETQYF.

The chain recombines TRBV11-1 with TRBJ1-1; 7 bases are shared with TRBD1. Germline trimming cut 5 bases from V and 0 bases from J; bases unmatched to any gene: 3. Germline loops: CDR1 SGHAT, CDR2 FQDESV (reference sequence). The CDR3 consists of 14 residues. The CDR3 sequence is CASSRGQLNTEAFF. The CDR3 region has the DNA TGTGCCAGCAGCAGGGGACAGCTGAACACTGAAGCTTTCTTT.

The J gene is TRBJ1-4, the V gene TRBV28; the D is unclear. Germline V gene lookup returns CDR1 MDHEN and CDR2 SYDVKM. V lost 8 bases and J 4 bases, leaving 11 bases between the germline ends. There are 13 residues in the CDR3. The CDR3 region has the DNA TGTGCCAGCGTTCGGCGGATTAATGAAAAACTGTTTTTT. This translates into CASVRRINEKLFF.

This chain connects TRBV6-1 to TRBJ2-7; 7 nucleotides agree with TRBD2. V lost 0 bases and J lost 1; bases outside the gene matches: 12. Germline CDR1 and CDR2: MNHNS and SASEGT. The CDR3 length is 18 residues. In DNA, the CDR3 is TGTGCCAGCAGTGAAGCGTGGTGGGAGGGTAAAGGGTCCTACGAGCAGTACTTC. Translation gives CASSEAWWEGKGSYEQYF.

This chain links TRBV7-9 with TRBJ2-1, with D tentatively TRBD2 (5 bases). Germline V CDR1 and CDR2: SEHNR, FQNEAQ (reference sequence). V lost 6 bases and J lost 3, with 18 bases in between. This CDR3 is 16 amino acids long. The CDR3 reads CASSSSSGKVYNEQFF. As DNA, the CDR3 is TGTGCCAGCAGTTCAAGCTCCGGGAAAGTCTACAATGAGCAGTTCTTC.

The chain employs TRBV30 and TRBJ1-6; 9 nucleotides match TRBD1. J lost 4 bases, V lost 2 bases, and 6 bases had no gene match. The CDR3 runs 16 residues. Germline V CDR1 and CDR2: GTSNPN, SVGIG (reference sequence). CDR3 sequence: CAWSSGTGRYNSPLHF. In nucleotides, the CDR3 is TGTGCCTGGAGTTCCGGGACAGGGAGATATAATTCACCCCTCCACTTT.

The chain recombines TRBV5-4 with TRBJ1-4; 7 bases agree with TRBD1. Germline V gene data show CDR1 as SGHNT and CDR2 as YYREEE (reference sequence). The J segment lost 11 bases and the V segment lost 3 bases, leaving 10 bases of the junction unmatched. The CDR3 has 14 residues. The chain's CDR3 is CASSSSGTEGKLFF. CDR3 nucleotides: TGTGCCAGCAGCTCGTCCGGGACAGAGGGGAAACTGTTTTTT.

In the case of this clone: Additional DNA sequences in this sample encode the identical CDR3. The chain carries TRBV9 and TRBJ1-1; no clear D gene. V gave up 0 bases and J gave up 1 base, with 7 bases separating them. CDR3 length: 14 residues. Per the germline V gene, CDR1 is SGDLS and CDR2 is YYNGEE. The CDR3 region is CASSVVPENTEAFF. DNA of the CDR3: TGTGCCAGCAGCGTAGTGCCGGAGAACACTGAAGCTTTCTTT.

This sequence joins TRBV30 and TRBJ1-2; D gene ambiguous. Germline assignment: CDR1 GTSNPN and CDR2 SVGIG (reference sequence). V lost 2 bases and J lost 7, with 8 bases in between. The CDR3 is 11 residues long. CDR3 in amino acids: CAWSFGSGYTF. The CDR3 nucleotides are TGTGCCTGGAGTTTCGGAAGTGGCTACACCTTC. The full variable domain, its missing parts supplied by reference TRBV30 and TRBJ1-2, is SQTIHQWPATLVQPVGSPLSLECTVEGTSNPNLYWYRQAAGRGLQLLFYSVGIGQISSEVPQNLSASRPQDRQFILSSKKLLLSDSGFYLCAWSFGSGYTFGSGTRLTVV.

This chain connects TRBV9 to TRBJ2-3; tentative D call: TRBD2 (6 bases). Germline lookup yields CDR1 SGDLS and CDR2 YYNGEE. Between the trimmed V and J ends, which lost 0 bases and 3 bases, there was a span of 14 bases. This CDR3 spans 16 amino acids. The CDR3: CASSVGTGAITDTQYF. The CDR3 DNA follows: TGTGCCAGCAGCGTAGGTACGGGAGCGATAACAGATACGCAGTATTTT.

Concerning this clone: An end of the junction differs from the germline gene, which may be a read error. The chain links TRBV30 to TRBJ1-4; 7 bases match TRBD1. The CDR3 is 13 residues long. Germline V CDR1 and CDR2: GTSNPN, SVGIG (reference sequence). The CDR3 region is CARRQGGIEKLFF. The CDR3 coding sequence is TGTGCCCGGAGACAGGGAGGAATTGAAAAACTGTTTTTT. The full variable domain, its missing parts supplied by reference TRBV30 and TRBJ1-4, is SQTIHQWPATLVQPVGSPLSLECTVEGTSNPNLYWYRQAAGRGLQLLFYSVGIGQISSEVPQNLSASRPQDRQFILSSKKLLLSDSGFYLCARRQGGIEKLFFGSGTQLSVL.

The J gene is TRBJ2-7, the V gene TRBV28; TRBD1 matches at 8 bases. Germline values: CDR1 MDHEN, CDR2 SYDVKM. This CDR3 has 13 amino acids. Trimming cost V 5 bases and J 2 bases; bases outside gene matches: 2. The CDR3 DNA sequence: TGTGCCAGCAGTGGACAGGGTCCCTACGAGCAGTACTTC. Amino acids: CASSGQGPYEQYF.

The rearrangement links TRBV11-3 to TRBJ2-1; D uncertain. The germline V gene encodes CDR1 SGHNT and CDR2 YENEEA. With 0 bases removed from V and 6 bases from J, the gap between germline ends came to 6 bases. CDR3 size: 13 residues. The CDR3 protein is CASSLEGFNEQFF. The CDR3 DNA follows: TGTGCCAGCAGCTTAGAGGGATTCAATGAGCAGTTCTTC.

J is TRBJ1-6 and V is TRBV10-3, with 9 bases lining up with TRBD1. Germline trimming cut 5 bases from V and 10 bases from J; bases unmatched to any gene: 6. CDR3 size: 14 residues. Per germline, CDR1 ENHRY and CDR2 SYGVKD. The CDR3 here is CAISRTGENSPLHF. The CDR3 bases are TGTGCCATCAGTCGGACAGGGGAAAACTCACCCCTCCACTTT.

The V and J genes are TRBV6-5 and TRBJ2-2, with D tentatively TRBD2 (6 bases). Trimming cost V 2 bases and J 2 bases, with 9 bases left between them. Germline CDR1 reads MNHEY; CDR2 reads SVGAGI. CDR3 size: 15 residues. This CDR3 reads CASSYGGKNTGELFF. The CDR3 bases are TGTGCCAGCAGTTACGGAGGGAAAAACACCGGGGAGCTGTTTTTT.

The CDR3 nucleotides read TGTGCCAGTAGTACCCGGGGACAGGGAAACACTGAAGCTTTCTTT. Its translation is CASSTRGQGNTEAFF. V usage is TRBV19 and J usage is TRBJ1-1, with 9 nucleotides matching TRBD1. Germline-derived CDR1 and CDR2 are LNHDA and SQIVND (reference sequence). The CDR3 has 15 amino acids. Trimming at V came to 4 bases and at J to 2 bases, leaving 5 bases not matched to a gene. Filled out from reference TRBV19 and TRBJ1-1, the complete variable domain reads DGGITQSPKYLFRKEGQNVTLSCEQNLNHDAMYWYRQDPGQGLRLIYYSQIVNDFQKGDIAEGYSVSREKKESFPLTVTSAQKNPTAFYLCASSTRGQGNTEAFFGQGTRLTVV.